The 21 T cell receptor beta chains in this list originate from one sample, sequenced in a study of T-cell memory formation after mild COVID-19. Each CDR3 protein is one row after TCRdb ran MiXCR on the 5' RACE reads. The repertoire holds roughly 170,000 distinct CDR3 sequences, with about a fifth as singletons. Sequenced: PBMCs or a T cell subset sorted from them (not recorded which). These receptors all come from an adult woman who had mild COVID-19 (a few samples of this study predate the infection). Cell type and time point are not known.

The J gene is TRBJ1-4, the V gene TRBV20-1, with D maybe TRBD1 (6 bases). In germline, CDR1 is DFQATT, CDR2 SNEGSKA (reference sequence). V gave up 0 bases and J gave up 3 bases, with 11 bases separating them. The CDR3 extends over 15 amino acids. CDR3 amino acids: CSARDVRTANEKLFF. Written as DNA, the CDR3 is TGCAGTGCTAGAGATGTCCGGACAGCTAATGAAAAACTGTTTTTT.

This clonotype was counted a few times. V usage is TRBV5-1 and J usage is TRBJ2-5; 16 bases match TRBD2. Per germline, CDR1 SGHRS and CDR2 YFSETQ. This CDR3 region has 18 residues. Trimming took 3 bases from V and 5 from J; bases not matched to a gene: 10. CDR3 DNA sequence: TGCGCCAGCAGCTCGGGACTAGCGGGAGGGGAGGACGTGGAGACCCAGTACTTC. Its protein is CASSSGLAGGEDVETQYF.

This clonotype was counted at least ten times. The rearrangement links TRBV27 to TRBJ2-3; D is undetermined. The CDR3 sequence is 13 residues long. The germline V gene has CDR1 MNHEY and CDR2 SMNVEV (reference sequence). The V gene lost 1 base and the J gene lost 4 bases, with 6 bases spanning the gap. CDR3 sequence: CASSLLGPDTQYF. The CDR3 DNA reads TGTGCCAGCAGTTTATTGGGCCCAGATACGCAGTATTTT.

This chain joins TRBV5-6 and TRBJ2-3, with D unclear. V shed 4 bases and J shed 4 bases, with 10 bases lying between them. The length of the CDR3 is 13 residues. Germline-derived CDR1 and CDR2 are SGHDT and YYEEEE. CDR3 DNA: TGTGCCAGCAGCCCCGACCAGTCAGATACGCAGTATTTT. It encodes CASSPDQSDTQYF.

This clonotype occurred many times. The chain combines TRBV12-3 or TRBV12-4 with TRBJ2-5; D gene uncertain. This CDR3 has 12 amino acids. V was trimmed by 5 bases and J by 5 bases, leaving 9 bases between them. CDR3 region: CASSLNAETQYF. For the CDR3, the DNA is TGTGCCAGCAGTCTAAATGCGGAGACCCAGTACTTC.

The chain has TRBV7-9 and TRBJ1-1; D is undetermined. Between the trimmed V and J ends, which lost 4 bases and 3 bases, there was a span of 9 bases. Germline V gene sequence: CDR1 SEHNR, CDR2 FQNEAQ (reference sequence). The CDR3 is 13 amino acids. CDR3 sequence reads: CASSSPFDTEAFF. CDR3 sequence (DNA): TGTGCCAGCAGCTCCCCCTTCGACACTGAAGCTTTCTTT.

This rearrangement joins TRBV10-3 to TRBJ1-1; TRBD1 agrees at 7 bases. CDR1 and CDR2 from the germline V gene are ENHRY and SYGVKD. This CDR3 comprises 16 residues. With 6 bases clipped from V and 5 bases from J, the junction kept 15 bases outside the gene matches. This CDR3 reads CAIRGIAPTGETEAFF. In DNA form, the CDR3 reads TGTGCCATCAGGGGGATTGCGCCCACAGGGGAAACTGAAGCTTTCTTT.

V gene TRBV29-1 combines with J gene TRBJ1-1; TRBD1 might be the D (5 bases). Trimming took off 7 bases at V and 1 base at J, with 13 bases between the two ends. Per germline, CDR1 SQVTM and CDR2 ANQGSEA. The CDR3 has 13 amino acids. This CDR3 is CSATGLRNTEAFF. CDR3 in DNA: TGCAGCGCTACAGGTTTGAGGAACACTGAAGCTTTCTTT.

The V call is TRBV4-3, the J call TRBJ1-1, with D maybe TRBD1 (5 bases). CDR3 length: 16 amino acids. Germline V gene lookup returns CDR1 LGHNA and CDR2 YSLEER. V lost 0 bases and J 8 bases, leaving 19 bases between the germline ends. DNA for the CDR3: TGCGCCAGCAGCCAAGAAGGGATGAGTCGCCGGGGGGAAGCTTTCTTT. Its protein is CASSQEGMSRRGEAFF.

The V and J genes are TRBV27 and TRBJ2-7; the match to TRBD2 covers 11 bases. Per germline, CDR1 MNHEY and CDR2 SMNVEV (reference sequence). Unmatched junction bases numbered 6, after V lost 5 bases and J lost 0 bases. The CDR3 length is 16 residues. This chain's CDR3 is CASSQTSGMVSYEQYF. The CDR3 bases are TGTGCCAGCAGTCAGACTAGCGGGATGGTCTCCTACGAGCAGTACTTC.

Regarding this clonotype: An end of the junction differs from the germline gene, which may be a read error. The chain couples TRBV7-7 to TRBJ1-3; D perhaps matches TRBD1 (5 bases). This CDR3 is 14 amino acids long. CDR1 and CDR2 (germline): SSHAT, FNYEAQ (reference sequence). CDR3 in amino acids: CASSPAGTGNTIYF. CDR3 coding DNA: TGTGCTAGCAGCCCAGCAGGGACTGGAAACACCATATATTTT.

CDR3 DNA: TGTGCCAGCAGTCTTCCGGGACTAGGGGGCGATGAGCAGTTCTTC. This encodes CASSLPGLGGDEQFF. The V gene is TRBV12-3 or TRBV12-4, the J gene TRBJ2-1; the D gene is possibly TRBD2 (8 bases). The CDR3 runs 15 residues. Trimming cost V 5 bases and J 8 bases, with 19 bases left between them.

This clonotype was detected only a few times. The V call is TRBV24-1, the J call TRBJ2-1, with 7 bases matching TRBD2. The CDR3 has 13 residues. The junction had 7 bases not matched to a gene; V was cut back by 10 bases and J by 5 bases. Per the germline V gene, CDR1 is KGHDR and CDR2 is SFDVKD. CDR3 in amino acids: CATTKRGHNEQFF. CDR3 DNA sequence: TGTGCCACTACCAAGCGGGGTCACAATGAGCAGTTCTTC.

The chain combines TRBV13 with TRBJ2-3, with TRBD1 matching over 8 bases. CDR1 and CDR2 (germline): PRHDT, FYEKMQ (reference sequence). The J segment lost 3 bases and the V segment lost 4 bases, leaving 6 bases of the junction unmatched. The CDR3 consists of 15 residues. The CDR3 DNA reads TGTGCCAGCAGCTCCCGGACAGGGTGGACAGATACGCAGTATTTT. Protein: CASSSRTGWTDTQYF.

The chain employs TRBV27 and TRBJ1-1, with 7 bases fitting TRBD1. With V trimmed by 5 bases and J by 4 bases, 19 bases remained unmatched. This CDR3 has 18 residues. Germline V gene data show CDR1 as MNHEY and CDR2 as SMNVEV (reference sequence). DNA for the CDR3: TGTGCCAGCAGTCTCGATTACCGCCTAGGACAGGACGTCACTGAAGCTTTCTTT. Residues: CASSLDYRLGQDVTEAFF.

This clonotype appeared a few times. This rearrangement joins TRBV27 to TRBJ2-1; D ambiguous. The CDR3 spans 14 residues. V lost 6 bases to trimming and J lost 2 bases, with 11 bases between them. Germline CDR1 and CDR2: MNHEY and SMNVEV (reference sequence). This CDR3 is CASRIGQAYNEQFF. The CDR3 DNA follows: TGTGCCAGCAGAATAGGGCAGGCCTACAATGAGCAGTTCTTC.

The chain recombines TRBV29-1 with TRBJ1-2; D call uncertain. CDR3 length: 11 residues. Germline V gene sequence: CDR1 SQVTM, CDR2 ANQGSEA. V was cut by 1 base and J by 2 bases, with 2 bases left in between. The CDR3 DNA sequence: TGCAGCGTTGAAGTAAACTATGGCTACACCTTC. Translating it yields CSVEVNYGYTF.

This clonotype was counted many times. The chain carries TRBV6-4 and TRBJ2-1; 10 bases are shared with TRBD1. Germline V gives CDR1 MRHNA, CDR2 SNTAGT. This CDR3 region has 14 residues. With V trimmed by 6 bases and J by 7 bases, 6 bases remained unmatched. CDR3 sequence: CASREGTGANEQFF. The CDR3 DNA is TGTGCCAGCAGAGAAGGGACAGGGGCGAATGAGCAGTTCTTC.

This clonotype has only a few counts. The chain employs TRBV24-1 and TRBJ1-2; D is undetermined. Germline V gene sequence: CDR1 KGHDR, CDR2 SFDVKD. CDR3 length: 13 amino acids. V shed 3 bases and J shed 6 bases, with 10 bases lying between them. The CDR3 reads CATSDRGKNGYTF. The CDR3 bases are TGTGCCACCAGTGATCGGGGTAAGAATGGCTACACCTTC.

The chain recombines TRBV6-5 with TRBJ2-7; a weak D match, TRBD1 (6 bases). V was clipped by 8 bases and J by 5 bases, with 13 bases between them. Germline CDR1 reads MNHEY; CDR2 reads SVGAGI. The CDR3 is made up of 12 amino acids. DNA for the CDR3: TGTGCCAGCGGGGGCAGTTGGAACGAGCAGTACTTC. This gives the protein CASGGSWNEQYF.

This chain joins TRBV5-5 and TRBJ1-4; D is unclear. Germline CDR1 and CDR2: SGHKS and YYEKEE (reference sequence). This CDR3 is 14 amino acids long. The V end was cut by 4 bases, the J end by 5 bases, with 12 bases between. CDR3 amino acids: CASSRIPANEKLFF. The DNA of the CDR3 is TGTGCCAGCAGCCGGATCCCCGCGAATGAAAAACTGTTTTTT.